Reported below is one T cell receptor beta chain. This sample is drawn from a study of CD8 T cells in Susac syndrome. Random-hexamer reverse transcription was applied to roughly 0.5 to 1 ug RNA. Amplification of TCR beta CDR3 by immunoSEQ multiplex PCR spanned 54 Vbeta and 13 Jbeta. TCRdb fed the immunoSEQ multiplex PCR reads into MiXCR, producing one record per CDR3 protein. This sample yields roughly 180,000 distinct CDR3 sequences, of which approximately 95% are seen a single time; around 0.1% belongs to the top ten. Sequencing of TCR beta was undertaken in CD8+ and CD4+ T cells derived from blood. The multiple sclerosis controls were treatment-naive patients with relapsing-remitting disease that was stable or active. TEMRA cells were FACS-enriched, while CD8+ and CD4+ T cells were negatively isolated. The TCR comes from a human donor with multiple sclerosis. Input material: CD4+ T cells from PBMCs.

In DNA form, the CDR3 reads TGTGCCACCAGTGATATAAACAGGGGAGGAGAGACCCAGTACTTC. Translation: CATSDINRGGETQYF. The chain is built from TRBV24-1 and TRBJ2-5; tentatively, D is TRBD1 (7 bases). The CDR3 is 15 amino acids. V was trimmed by 3 bases and J by 4 bases, leaving 14 bases between them. The germline CDR1 and CDR2 sequences are KGHDR and SFDVKD.